This T cell receptor beta chain was obtained from a study of radiation and T cells in renal cell carcinoma. Background on the study: Nephrectomy followed 15 Gy stereotactic body radiation by 4 weeks.

The length of the CDR3 is 10 residues. CDR1 and CDR2 (germline): SQVTM, ANQGSEA. The V end lost 6 bases, the J end lost 6 bases, and 8 bases lay between the germline ends. Described time point: baseline pretreatment blood. Regarding treatment: 15 Gy SBRT to primary tumor, nephrectomy 4 weeks later. The method was immunoSEQ multiplex PCR; TCRdb's version includes in-frame clones alone and lacks a portion of them. The sample has about 140,000 clones, roughly 83% seen once. V gene TRBV29-1 combines with J gene TRBJ1-2; D perhaps matches TRBD1 (6 bases). Sequenced material: blood, taken from a patient whose treatment included radiotherapy and nephrectomy. The sequence derives from a woman aged 50 to 60 with renal cell carcinoma. The CDR3 nucleotides are TGCAGCGTAGCAGGGGATGGCTACACCTTC. Its translation is CSVAGDGYTF.